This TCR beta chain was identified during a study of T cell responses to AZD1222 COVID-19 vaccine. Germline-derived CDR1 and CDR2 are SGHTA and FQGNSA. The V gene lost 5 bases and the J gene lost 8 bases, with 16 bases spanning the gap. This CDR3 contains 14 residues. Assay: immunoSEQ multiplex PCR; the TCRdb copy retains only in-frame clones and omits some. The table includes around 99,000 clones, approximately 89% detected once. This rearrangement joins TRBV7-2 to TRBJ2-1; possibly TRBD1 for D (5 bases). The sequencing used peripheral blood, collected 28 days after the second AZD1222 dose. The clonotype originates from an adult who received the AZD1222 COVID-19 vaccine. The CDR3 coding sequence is TGTGCCAGCAGCCTCCGGTGGGGCAGTGATGAGCAGTTCTTC. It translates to CASSLRWGSDEQFF.